This T cell receptor beta chain came from a study of blood T cells in healthy people across ages. V trimming: 2 bases; J trimming: 5 bases; junction bases outside the gene matches: 6. Germline V gene data show CDR1 as DFQATT and CDR2 as SNEGSKA (reference sequence). The CDR3 covers 14 residues. Through a sample-barcoded 5' primer and a J-beta primer mix, a second PCR was run for about 6 to 11 cycles. TCRdb reanalysed the 5' RACE reads using MiXCR and keeps one entry per CDR3 protein. There are approximately 760,000 distinct CDR3 sequences in the sample; around 25% occur only once, and more than 8% lies in the top ten. A few counts support this clonotype. Separately, the same data were catalogued under a study of T cells of mothers and their children.

The rearrangement uses TRBV20-1 and TRBJ2-7; TRBD2 matches at 10 bases. The receptor comes from a boy under 18 in good health. The sample taken for sequencing was blood. The CDR3 DNA reads as TGCAGTGCTAGACTAGCGGGAGTTTTGGACGAGCAGTACTTC. Its protein is CSARLAGVLDEQYF.